The 26 T cell receptor beta chains below all came from one sample that was sequenced in a study of T cells in Graves' hyperthyroidism and ophthalmopathy. The CDR3 regions of TCR beta were amplified from RNA transcripts. HTBI primers were the set used in a first-round RT-PCR of the TCR CDR3. Using its own MiXCR run on the multiplex PCR reads, TCRdb lists one record per CDR3 protein. The sample lists roughly 500,000 distinct CDR3 sequences; approximately 25% were seen once. The sequenced material came from blood. The receptor set was obtained from a woman aged 25 to 39 with Graves' ophthalmopathy.

In DNA, the CDR3 is TGTGCCAGCACCCTGGGTTCTGGGCCCCAGCATTTT. This translates into CASTLGSGPQHF. The chain couples TRBV7-9 to TRBJ1-5, with D unresolved. The CDR3 extends over 12 amino acids. Germline V gene sequence: CDR1 SEHNR, CDR2 FQNEAQ (reference sequence). Trimming removed 7 bases from V and 9 bases from J, with 13 bases in between.

J is TRBJ2-5 and V is TRBV20-1, with D perhaps TRBD1 or TRBD2 (6 bases each). Trimming left V 8 bases short and J 3 bases short, with 19 bases between. Germline assignment: CDR1 DFQATT and CDR2 SNEGSKA (reference sequence). The CDR3 consists of 14 residues. The CDR3 loop is CSSHGQGRKETQYF. CDR3 coding DNA: TGCAGTTCCCACGGGCAGGGGAGGAAAGAGACCCAGTACTTC.

Many counts were recorded for this clonotype. The chain has TRBV20-1 and TRBJ2-5; D is uncertain. V dropped 6 bases and J dropped 2 bases, with 10 bases sitting between them. The germline CDR1 and CDR2 sequences are DFQATT and SNEGSKA (reference sequence). This CDR3 spans 12 amino acids. The DNA for the CDR3 is TGCAGTGCCTTATACAAACAAGAGACCCAGTACTTC. It translates to CSALYKQETQYF.

This clonotype was picked up a small number of times. The chain is built from TRBV11-2 and TRBJ2-7; no clear D. This CDR3 has 15 residues. The germline V gene has CDR1 SGHAT and CDR2 FQNNGV. The V and J ends lost 0 bases and 3 bases respectively, with 12 bases between them. CDR3 in amino acids: CASSLDWAPDYEQYF. The CDR3 DNA is TGTGCCAGCAGCTTAGATTGGGCGCCTGACTACGAGCAGTACTTC.

J is TRBJ2-7 and V is TRBV28; unclear D gene. V dropped 4 bases and J dropped 3 bases, with 10 bases sitting between them. This CDR3 has 13 residues. The germline CDR1 and CDR2 sequences are MDHEN and SYDVKM. CDR3 bases: TGTGCCAGCAGTTCAAGGGCGAACTACGAGCAGTACTTC. Its translation: CASSSRANYEQYF.

V usage is TRBV6-1 and J usage is TRBJ2-7; D tentatively reads TRBD1 or TRBD2 (5 bases each). Germline values: CDR1 MNHNS, CDR2 SASEGT. V dropped 4 bases and J dropped 0 bases, with 10 bases sitting between them. There are 14 residues in the CDR3. CDR3: CASSVGPISYEQYF. In DNA, the CDR3 is TGTGCCAGCAGTGTGGGACCGATCTCCTACGAGCAGTACTTC.

This clonotype was seen repeatedly, ten times or more. This rearrangement joins TRBV12-3 or TRBV12-4 to TRBJ2-2; no firm D call. The CDR3 is 17 amino acids. Trimming removed 4 bases from V and 2 bases from J, with 17 bases in between. In nucleotides, the CDR3 is TGTGCCAGCAGTTCTCCCTTTCCCCGGGTCAACACCGGGGAGCTGTTTTTT. Translating gives CASSSPFPRVNTGELFF.

This clonotype was seen many times. The chain has TRBV19 and TRBJ1-1, with 9 positions matching TRBD1. This CDR3 spans 14 amino acids. Unmatched junction bases numbered 3, after V lost 4 bases and J lost 3 bases. The germline V gene encodes CDR1 LNHDA and CDR2 SQIVND (reference sequence). CDR3 sequence (DNA): TGTGCCAGTAGTAGGGGACAGGGTTACACTGAAGCTTTCTTT. Amino acids: CASSRGQGYTEAFF.

V is TRBV7-2 and J is TRBJ1-1; no clear D. V was cut by 2 bases and J by 0 bases, with 10 bases left in between. Germline CDR1 and CDR2: SGHTA and FQGNSA. This CDR3 is 15 amino acids long. For the CDR3, the DNA is TGTGCCAGCAGCTTACGAAGAAACATGAACACTGAAGCTTTCTTT. This gives the protein CASSLRRNMNTEAFF. Filled out from reference TRBV7-2 and TRBJ1-1, the complete variable domain reads GAGVSQSPSNKVTEKGKDVELRCDPISGHTALYWYRQSLGQGLEFLIYFQGNSAPDKSGLPSDRFSAERTGGSVSTLTIQRTQQEDSAVYLCASSLRRNMNTEAFFGQGTRLTVV.

V usage is TRBV30 and J usage is TRBJ1-1, with D unresolved. The germline gives CDR1 GTSNPN, CDR2 SVGIG (reference sequence). The CDR3 sequence is 16 residues long. The germline V and J ends were trimmed by 3 bases and 0 bases, with 17 bases remaining between them. The CDR3 DNA sequence: TGTGCCTGGAGGATCTCGGGGTTTGCCATGAACACTGAAGCTTTCTTT. Its protein is CAWRISGFAMNTEAFF.

This chain connects TRBV5-4 to TRBJ2-2; 8 bases are a match to TRBD2. The J segment lost 1 base and the V segment lost 0 bases, leaving 5 bases of the junction unmatched. Per the germline V gene, CDR1 is SGHNT and CDR2 is YYREEE (reference sequence). The CDR3 is 17 residues long. CDR3 residues: CASSLAGGALNTGELFF. The CDR3 nucleotides read TGTGCCAGCAGCTTGGCCGGGGGGGCACTGAACACCGGGGAGCTGTTTTTT. Complete variable domain (other parts from reference TRBV5-4 and TRBJ2-2): ETGVTQSPTHLIKTRGQQVTLRCSSQSGHNTVSWYQQALGQGPQFIFQYYREEENGRGNFPPRFSGLQFPNYSSELNVNALELDDSALYLCASSLAGGALNTGELFFGEGSRLTVL.

This clonotype was seen ten or more times. This sequence joins TRBV24-1 and TRBJ2-7, with TRBD1 matching 10 bases. Unmatched junction bases numbered 10, after V lost 3 bases and J lost 6 bases. Germline V gene lookup returns CDR1 KGHDR and CDR2 SFDVKD. CDR3 length equals 16 residues. CDR3 region: CATSDPRTGGMGEQYF. DNA for the CDR3: TGTGCCACCAGTGATCCCAGGACAGGGGGAATGGGCGAGCAGTACTTC.

The chain employs TRBV11-2 and TRBJ2-1; 10 bases agree with TRBD2. The junction had 2 bases not matched to a gene; V was cut back by 2 bases and J by 4 bases. This CDR3 is 15 amino acids long. Germline V gene lookup returns CDR1 SGHAT and CDR2 FQNNGV. CDR3 nucleotides: TGTGCCAGCAGCTTACTAGCGGGGGCATACAATGAGCAGTTCTTC. Translating it yields CASSLLAGAYNEQFF.

Ten or more counts support this clonotype. For the CDR3, the DNA is TGTGCCAGCAGTTACCGGGAGAATACCGGGGAGCTGTTTTTT. Translation: CASSYRENTGELFF. The chain carries TRBV6-5 and TRBJ2-2, with D possibly matching TRBD2 (6 bases). Trimming took off 2 bases at V and 5 bases at J, with 9 bases between the two ends. The CDR3 runs 14 residues. Per the germline V gene, CDR1 is MNHEY and CDR2 is SVGAGI.

This clonotype has a count of ten or more. The chain recombines TRBV12-3 or TRBV12-4 with TRBJ1-3; TRBD1 matches 7 bases. V shed 6 bases and J 2 bases; nucleotides not matched to a gene: 4. The CDR3 spans 14 residues. This CDR3 reads CASSVGGTGNTIYF. The CDR3 DNA follows: TGTGCCAGCAGCGTAGGGGGCACTGGAAACACCATATATTTT.

Ten or more counts support this clonotype. The chain has TRBV5-1 and TRBJ2-7; D gene ambiguous. V was pared by 0 bases and J by 3 bases, with 16 bases between. Germline values: CDR1 SGHRS, CDR2 YFSETQ. CDR3 length equals 16 residues. In nucleotides, the CDR3 is TGCGCCAGCAGCTTGGGTGGAAACCCTTCCGTCTACGAGCAGTACTTC. This encodes CASSLGGNPSVYEQYF.

This clonotype was observed many times. The J gene is TRBJ2-5, the V gene TRBV12-3 or TRBV12-4; no firm D call. Trimming cost V 6 bases and J 1 base, with 6 bases left between them. This CDR3 has 12 amino acids. As DNA, the CDR3 is TGTGCCAGCAGCCCCCTCCAAGAGACCCAGTACTTC. Its translation: CASSPLQETQYF.

This sequence joins TRBV20-1 and TRBJ2-7; D is possibly TRBD1 or TRBD2 (6 bases each). The CDR3 runs to 14 residues. Germline V gene data show CDR1 as DFQATT and CDR2 as SNEGSKA (reference sequence). Between the trimmed V and J ends, which lost 6 bases and 0 bases, there was a span of 15 bases. The CDR3 is CSAPTGGGSYEQYF. DNA of the CDR3: TGCAGTGCCCCTACAGGAGGGGGCTCCTACGAGCAGTACTTC.

This clonotype was seen at least ten times. V is TRBV6-2 or TRBV6-3 and J is TRBJ1-1; 9 bases are a match to TRBD1. The germline V gene encodes CDR1 MNHEY and CDR2 SVGEGT. The CDR3 spans 15 residues. The V segment lost 7 bases and the J segment 4 bases; nucleotides outside the gene matches: 10. For the CDR3, the DNA is TGTGCCAGCACCCCCCGAACAGGGGGCTTCACTGAAGCTTTCTTT. Translation gives CASTPRTGGFTEAFF.

This clonotype was seen many times. The chain uses TRBV7-2 and TRBJ2-7; the match to TRBD1 covers 10 bases. Germline CDR1 is SGHTA and CDR2 is FQGNSA. The junction had 7 bases not matched to a gene; V was cut back by 5 bases and J by 3 bases. The CDR3 runs 15 residues. CDR3 bases: TGTGCCAGCAGCCCTACCGACAGGGGGCACTACGAGCAGTACTTC. It is translated as CASSPTDRGHYEQYF.

Comment on this clonotype: At one of its ends the junction is not consistent with the germline gene, which may arise from a read error. The CDR3 spells CASSFGTGVDEQFF. CDR3 bases: TGTGCTAGCAGCTTCGGGACAGGGGTCGATGAGCAGTTCTTC. The genes are TRBV7-7 and TRBJ2-1; TRBD1 aligns across 10 bases. The CDR3 runs 14 residues. Germline CDR1 reads SSHAT; CDR2 reads FNYEAQ (reference sequence).

This clonotype came up many times. The chain joins TRBV6-2 or TRBV6-3 to TRBJ1-5; 7 positions match TRBD1. The germline CDR1 and CDR2 sequences are MNHEY and SVGEGT. The CDR3 totals 15 residues. V trimming: 6 bases; J trimming: 2 bases; junction bases outside the gene matches: 7. DNA for the CDR3: TGTGCCAGCAGGAGGGGGCCCACGCGCAATCAGCCCCAGCATTTT. Its translation: CASRRGPTRNQPQHF.

This clonotype was recorded at least ten times. The chain uses TRBV24-1 and TRBJ2-7; D gene unclear. With 8 bases removed from V and 7 bases from J, the gap between germline ends came to 14 bases. CDR1 and CDR2 (germline): KGHDR, SFDVKD. CDR3 length equals 12 residues. CDR3 residues: CATKRRVREQYF. In DNA, the CDR3 is TGTGCCACCAAAAGACGGGTCCGGGAGCAGTACTTC.

This clonotype occurred many times. A single base separates this from a much larger clone, so it may be a read error. This chain connects TRBV10-3 to TRBJ2-6; 11 nucleotides match TRBD1. Germline lookup yields CDR1 ENHRY and CDR2 SYGVKD. This CDR3 has 18 amino acids. For the CDR3, the DNA is TGTGCCATCCGTGATCAAGGGACAGGGGGCTCTGGGGCCAACGTCCTGACTTTC. This codes for CAIRDQGTGGSGANVLTF.

This clonotype was detected only a few times. Given a much more abundant clone one base away, this may be a read error. This sequence joins TRBV2 and TRBJ1-1, with 10 bases identical to TRBD1. The CDR3 is made up of 14 amino acids. Germline V gives CDR1 SNHLY, CDR2 FYNNEI. This chain's CDR3 is CASRGTGANTESFF. DNA for the CDR3: TGTGCCAGCAGAGGGACAGGGGCAAACACTGAATCTTTCTTT.

This clonotype appeared many times. The J gene is TRBJ2-7, the V gene TRBV6-1; TRBD2 might be the D (5 bases). This CDR3 contains 12 residues. The germline gives CDR1 MNHNS, CDR2 SASEGT. Trimming pared 4 bases from V and 9 bases from J, leaving 13 bases between. The CDR3 nucleotides read TGTGCCAGCAGTGGGAATGGACTTTGGCAGTACTTC. Residues: CASSGNGLWQYF.